The 7 T cell receptor beta chains presented below share a single source sample, sequenced in a study of blood T cell repertoires in COVID-19. Here immunoSEQ multiplex PCR was the method, and the copy in TCRdb shows in-frame clones only, minus some. The data show about 120,000 clones, with about nine tenths seen just once and 1.8% held by the top ten. Source material: peripheral blood. Receptor source: a human donor with active COVID-19. The donor label of this sample is uncertain.

This clone was counted once. V is TRBV18 and J is TRBJ1-2; D uncertain. Trimming cost V 0 bases and J 2 bases, with 10 bases left between them. The germline gives CDR1 KGHSH, CDR2 LQKENI. The CDR3 spans 15 residues. This CDR3 reads CASSPPVPTNYGYTF. The CDR3 bases are TGTGCCAGCTCACCACCGGTCCCTACCAACTATGGCTACACCTTC.

Comment on this clone: The sample carries other DNA sequences with the same CDR3. V and J are TRBV19 and TRBJ1-1; D perhaps matches TRBD1 (5 bases). This CDR3 is 13 amino acids long. The germline gives CDR1 LNHDA, CDR2 SQIVND (reference sequence). Trimming removed 2 bases from V and 4 bases from J, with 8 bases in between. The CDR3 sequence is CASSITGGTEAFF. Here the CDR3 DNA reads TGTGCCAGTAGTATAACGGGGGGCACTGAAGCTTTCTTT.

V is TRBV7-8 and J is TRBJ2-5; maybe TRBD1 (6 bases). The V end lost 5 bases, the J end lost 7 bases, and 20 bases lay between the germline ends. CDR1 is SGHVS and CDR2 is FQNEAQ in the germline V gene. The CDR3 runs to 15 residues. The CDR3 loop is CASSHTRLGAGTQYF. CDR3 sequence (DNA): TGTGCCAGCAGCCACACCCGACTGGGGGCAGGGACCCAGTACTTC.

This sequence joins TRBV4-3 and TRBJ1-5; 8 positions match TRBD1. V lost 0 bases, J lost 5 bases, and 9 bases stayed unmatched. Looked up from germline, CDR1 is LGHNA and CDR2 is YSLEER. CDR3 length: 17 residues. The CDR3 nucleotides read TGCGCCAGCAGCCAAGACGCCGCGACAGGGGTCGATCAGCCCCAGCATTTT. Translation gives CASSQDAATGVDQPQHF.

This rearrangement joins TRBV18 to TRBJ1-1; 7 bases line up with TRBD1. The V and J ends lost 5 bases and 7 bases, in that order; junction bases with no gene match: 7. The germline CDR1 and CDR2 sequences are KGHSH and LQKENI. The CDR3 totals 13 residues. CDR3 region: CASSFRDRDEAFF. The DNA of the CDR3 is TGTGCCAGCTCATTCCGGGACAGAGATGAAGCTTTCTTT.

The V and J genes are TRBV4-3 and TRBJ1-6; perhaps TRBD1 as D (5 bases). The CDR3 loop spans 16 amino acids. Germline CDR1 and CDR2: LGHNA and YSLEER. The V gene lost 0 bases and the J gene lost 9 bases, with 15 bases spanning the gap. CDR3 DNA sequence: TGCGCCAGCAGCCAAGATTTCACAGGATCTGTTTCACCCCTCCACTTT. Its protein is CASSQDFTGSVSPLHF.

The V gene is TRBV12-3 or TRBV12-4, the J gene TRBJ2-7, with TRBD2 as a possible D gene (5 bases). CDR3 size: 13 residues. V lost 5 bases and J lost 0, with 8 bases in between. In DNA, the CDR3 is TGTGCCAGCAGTCACCGGGGCTCCTACGAGCAGTACTTC. Protein product: CASSHRGSYEQYF.